The TCR beta chain described here comes from a study of T cell changes during pregnancy in multiple sclerosis. Trimming pared 1 base from V and 7 bases from J, leaving 13 bases between. Germline CDR1 reads SQVTM; CDR2 reads ANQGSEA. CDR3 length equals 13 residues. Produced via immunoSEQ multiplex PCR; TCRdb's table is partial and in-frame only. The repertoire holds 45,000 to 50,000 clones, about 91% seen once, with under 9.5% in the top ten. This sequence originates from a female donor with multiple sclerosis, enrolled in a pregnancy study. This sample comprised CD8+ T cells from peripheral blood mononuclear cells, obtained after pregnancy. The rearrangement links TRBV29-1 to TRBJ1-2, with D uncertain. The CDR3 DNA reads TGCAGCGTTGAAGGGTGGGAGGGTCGTGGCTACACCTTC. This sequence encodes CSVEGWEGRGYTF.